These 23 T cell receptor beta chains were sequenced from one sample in a study of blood T cell repertoires in COVID-19. Some clones are missing from TCRdb's copy, which holds only in-frame ones; the method was immunoSEQ multiplex PCR. Of around 200,000 clones listed, 86% are singletons. Sequencing was done on a sample of PBMCs or T cells enriched from blood (not recorded which). These receptors all come from a young woman who had been exposed to COVID-19.

The chain joins TRBV5-1 to TRBJ1-6; D gene ambiguous. The CDR3 runs to 14 residues. Trimming left V 3 bases short and J 9 bases short, with 13 bases between. The germline V gene has CDR1 SGHRS and CDR2 YFSETQ. CDR3 residues: CASSSDPRSSPLHF. DNA for the CDR3: TGCGCCAGCAGCTCCGACCCACGGAGTTCACCCCTCCACTTT.

The gene calls are TRBV27 and TRBJ2-1; D ambiguous. This CDR3 comprises 14 residues. Trimming removed 5 bases at V and 2 bases at J, with 10 bases between. The germline gives CDR1 MNHEY, CDR2 SMNVEV (reference sequence). In nucleotides, the CDR3 is TGTGCCAGCAGTCTACTAATGGCCTACAATGAGCAGTTCTTC. Translation: CASSLLMAYNEQFF.

The rearrangement uses TRBV5-1 and TRBJ2-7, with D possibly matching TRBD1 (6 bases). V was cut by 2 bases and J by 2 bases, with 11 bases left in between. CDR1 is SGHRS, CDR2 YFSETQ, per germline. The CDR3 is 14 amino acids. CDR3 protein: CASSFGQIAYEQYF. The CDR3 coding sequence is TGCGCCAGCAGCTTTGGACAGATCGCCTACGAGCAGTACTTC.

The chain links TRBV5-6 to TRBJ2-1; a possible D gene is TRBD1 (5 bases). The CDR3 sequence is 11 residues long. The germline CDR1 and CDR2 sequences are SGHDT and YYEEEE. Between the trimmed V and J ends, which lost 4 bases and 8 bases, there was a span of 7 bases. This CDR3 reads CASSQGHEQFF. The CDR3 DNA reads TGTGCCAGCAGCCAGGGCCATGAGCAGTTCTTC.

The chain employs TRBV11-3 and TRBJ1-4, with 9 bases lining up with TRBD1. The CDR3 is made up of 18 amino acids. J was trimmed by 3 bases and V by 3 bases; bases with no gene match: 11. Germline assignment: CDR1 SGHNT and CDR2 YENEEA. Here the CDR3 reads CASSFKRVGQGPNEKLFF. Written as DNA, the CDR3 is TGTGCCAGCAGCTTTAAAAGGGTGGGACAGGGCCCTAATGAAAAACTGTTTTTT.

The chain carries TRBV2 and TRBJ1-5; possibly TRBD1 for D (5 bases). Per the germline V gene, CDR1 is SNHLY and CDR2 is FYNNEI. Trimming shortened V by 2 bases and J by 5 bases, and 10 bases separated the two germline ends. The CDR3 is 14 amino acids. The CDR3 DNA sequence: TGTGCCAGCAGTGAACGACAGCGGGATCAGCCCCAGCATTTT. Translated, it gives CASSERQRDQPQHF. The full variable domain, rest sourced from reference TRBV2 and TRBJ1-5, is EPEVTQTPSHQVTQMGQEVILRCVPISNHLYFYWYRQILGQKVEFLVSFYNNEISEKSEIFDDQFSVERPDGSNFTLKIRSTKLEDSAMYFCASSERQRDQPQHFGDGTRLSIL.

V is TRBV29-1 and J is TRBJ1-2; TRBD1 matches at 8 bases. Per germline, CDR1 SQVTM and CDR2 ANQGSEA. This CDR3 is built from 14 residues. The J segment lost 2 bases and the V segment lost 4 bases, leaving 6 bases of the junction unmatched. For the CDR3, the DNA is TGCAGCGTTGTTGGCAGGGGGCAGAACTATGGCTACACCTTC. Protein product: CSVVGRGQNYGYTF. Together with reference TRBV29-1 and TRBJ1-2, the CDR3 gives the full variable domain: SAVISQKPSRDICQRGTSLTIQCQVDSQVTMMFWYRQQPGQSLTLIATANQGSEATYESGFVIDKFPISRPNLTFSTLTVSNMSPEDSSIYLCSVVGRGQNYGYTFGSGTRLTVV.

The genes are TRBV7-8 and TRBJ2-5; a weak D match, TRBD1 (6 bases). CDR3 length: 16 residues. The V gene lost 2 bases and the J gene lost 1 base, with 14 bases spanning the gap. The germline V gene encodes CDR1 SGHVS and CDR2 FQNEAQ. The DNA for the CDR3 is TGTGCCAGCAGCTTAAGGGACAATCCAGCCCAAGAGACCCAGTACTTC. It specifies CASSLRDNPAQETQYF.

This chain connects TRBV6-5 to TRBJ1-2; 10 bases fit TRBD1. The CDR3 spans 14 residues. V was pared by 6 bases and J by 4 bases, with 5 bases of the junction left unmatched. Germline V gene sequence: CDR1 MNHEY, CDR2 SVGAGI. CDR3 protein: CASRGTGESYGYTF. The CDR3 DNA sequence: TGTGCCAGCAGGGGGACAGGGGAGAGCTATGGCTACACCTTC.

This clone came up a few times. The chain recombines TRBV7-8 with TRBJ2-7; a possible D gene is TRBD1 (7 bases). The length of the CDR3 is 13 residues. Germline V gene sequence: CDR1 SGHVS, CDR2 FQNEAQ. Trimming left V 1 base short and J 6 bases short, with 10 bases between. The CDR3 loop reads CASSLGQGGEQYF. CDR3 DNA sequence: TGTGCCAGCAGCTTAGGACAGGGAGGCGAGCAGTACTTC.

The chain is built from TRBV6-5 and TRBJ2-7, with a weak D call TRBD1 (6 bases). The CDR3 runs to 15 residues. Germline V CDR1 and CDR2: MNHEY, SVGAGI. V was clipped by 6 bases and J by 4 bases, with 19 bases between them. CDR3 in amino acids: CASRPPGAPRYEQYF. The CDR3 coding sequence is TGTGCCAGCAGACCCCCAGGGGCCCCGCGGTACGAGCAGTACTTC.

This clone occurred once. The chain carries TRBV13 and TRBJ2-1, with D possibly TRBD2 on 6 matching bases. From germline, CDR1 is PRHDT and CDR2 FYEKMQ (reference sequence). V lost 5 bases and J lost 5, with 16 bases in between. The CDR3 spans 15 residues. CDR3 sequence: CASSRLRDFNNEQFF. The CDR3 bases are TGTGCCAGCAGCCGGTTACGGGACTTCAACAATGAGCAGTTCTTC.

The rearrangement joins TRBV19 to TRBJ2-3, with D tentatively TRBD1 (7 bases). This CDR3 spans 15 amino acids. CDR1 and CDR2 (germline): LNHDA, SQIVND (reference sequence). The germline V and J ends were trimmed by 6 bases and 5 bases, with 18 bases remaining between them. CDR3 in amino acids: CASRLGGGGLDTQYF. CDR3 DNA: TGTGCCAGTAGACTTGGAGGAGGGGGCTTAGATACGCAGTATTTT.

The chain employs TRBV4-2 and TRBJ2-7, with TRBD1 matching over 8 bases. The CDR3 runs to 15 residues. The trim removed 1 base at V and 5 bases at J, leaving 7 bases unmatched. From germline, CDR1 is LGHNA and CDR2 YNFKEQ. CDR3 amino acids: CASSQVLRGLHEQYF. The DNA for the CDR3 is TGTGCCAGCAGCCAAGTGCTCAGGGGGCTCCACGAGCAGTACTTC.

The chain employs TRBV19 and TRBJ1-1, with 9 bases that match TRBD1. Germline CDR1 LNHDA, CDR2 SQIVND (reference sequence). The CDR3 consists of 15 residues. Losses at the gene ends were 5 bases for V and 4 bases for J; bases not matched to a gene: 8. Here the CDR3 reads CASSSPHRGRTEAFF. CDR3 in DNA: TGTGCCAGTAGTTCGCCTCACAGGGGGCGCACTGAAGCTTTCTTT.

V and J are TRBV10-2 and TRBJ1-2, with 7 bases matching TRBD1. CDR3 length: 16 amino acids. CDR1 and CDR2 (germline): WSHSY, SAAADI. Losses at the gene ends were 0 bases for V and 6 bases for J; bases not matched to a gene: 10. CDR3 protein: CASSESRLTGVDGYTF. CDR3 nucleotides: TGCGCCAGCAGTGAGTCCCGCCTCACAGGGGTTGATGGCTACACCTTC.

The chain recombines TRBV11-3 with TRBJ1-6; D gene ambiguous. The CDR3 extends over 17 amino acids. Looked up from germline, CDR1 is SGHNT and CDR2 is YENEEA. V gave up 1 base and J gave up 8 bases, with 18 bases separating them. Here the CDR3 DNA reads TGTGCCAGCAGCTTAGGAAGAGGGTTCGTCGACTATTCACCCCTCCACTTT. Its translation is CASSLGRGFVDYSPLHF. The full variable domain, with the rest looked up from reference TRBV11-3 and TRBJ1-6, is EAGVVQSPRYKIIEKKQPVAFWCNPISGHNTLYWYLQNLGQGPELLIRYENEEAVDDSQLPKDRFSAERLKGVDSTLKIQPAELGDSAVYLCASSLGRGFVDYSPLHFGNGTRLTVT.

CDR3 sequence reads: CASSPGYSGANVLTF. The CDR3 nucleotides read TGTGCCAGCAGCCCAGGGTACTCTGGGGCCAACGTCCTGACTTTC. The chain combines TRBV2 with TRBJ2-6, with a tentative D call TRBD1 (5 bases). With 6 bases removed from V and 0 bases from J, the gap between germline ends came to 9 bases. This CDR3 is built from 15 residues. CDR1 is SNHLY, CDR2 FYNNEI, per germline. Looking up the rest from reference TRBV2 and TRBJ2-6 gives the full variable domain: EPEVTQTPSHQVTQMGQEVILRCVPISNHLYFYWYRQILGQKVEFLVSFYNNEISEKSEIFDDQFSVERPDGSNFTLKIRSTKLEDSAMYFCASSPGYSGANVLTFGAGSRLTVL.

This chain connects TRBV9 to TRBJ2-3; 10 nucleotides agree with TRBD2. Losses at the gene ends were 0 bases for V and 0 bases for J; bases not matched to a gene: 10. CDR3 length: 19 residues. The germline V gene encodes CDR1 SGDLS and CDR2 YYNGEE. The CDR3 DNA follows: TGTGCCAGCAGCGTAGTAGGTAGCGGGGGGCTAACTAGCACAGATACGCAGTATTTT. This translates into CASSVVGSGGLTSTDTQYF.

V usage is TRBV5-1 and J usage is TRBJ2-3, with D perhaps matching TRBD2 (5 bases). From germline, CDR1 is SGHRS and CDR2 YFSETQ. Trimming removed 0 bases at V and 4 bases at J, with 6 bases between. This CDR3 comprises 13 residues. CDR3: CASSLAGADTQYF. The CDR3 DNA follows: TGCGCCAGCAGCTTGGCCGGGGCAGATACGCAGTATTTT.

The chain combines TRBV5-6 with TRBJ2-7; 10 bases map to TRBD1. Germline V CDR1 and CDR2: SGHDT, YYEEEE. This CDR3 contains 14 residues. V lost 2 bases to trimming and J lost 3 bases; unmatched junction nucleotides: 2. The CDR3 loop is CASSFRTGGYEQYF. CDR3 DNA: TGTGCCAGCAGCTTCCGGACAGGGGGCTACGAGCAGTACTTC.

J is TRBJ2-3 and V is TRBV21-1; the table's TRBD2 call for D was not verified on the DNA. TRBV21-1 is a pseudogene segment. The CDR3 loop spans 17 amino acids. The CDR3 spells CASSKGPAGAYTDTQYF. In DNA, the CDR3 is TGTGCCAGCAGCAAAGGACCAGCGGGGGCCTACACAGATACGCAGTATTTT.

The rearrangement joins TRBV5-1 to TRBJ2-2; the D is unclear. The V end was cut by 0 bases, the J end by 0 bases, with 9 bases between. Germline V gene lookup returns CDR1 SGHRS and CDR2 YFSETQ. This CDR3 has 16 residues. The CDR3 sequence is CASSLVEVANTGELFF. CDR3 bases: TGCGCCAGCAGCTTGGTTGAGGTCGCGAACACCGGGGAGCTGTTTTTT.